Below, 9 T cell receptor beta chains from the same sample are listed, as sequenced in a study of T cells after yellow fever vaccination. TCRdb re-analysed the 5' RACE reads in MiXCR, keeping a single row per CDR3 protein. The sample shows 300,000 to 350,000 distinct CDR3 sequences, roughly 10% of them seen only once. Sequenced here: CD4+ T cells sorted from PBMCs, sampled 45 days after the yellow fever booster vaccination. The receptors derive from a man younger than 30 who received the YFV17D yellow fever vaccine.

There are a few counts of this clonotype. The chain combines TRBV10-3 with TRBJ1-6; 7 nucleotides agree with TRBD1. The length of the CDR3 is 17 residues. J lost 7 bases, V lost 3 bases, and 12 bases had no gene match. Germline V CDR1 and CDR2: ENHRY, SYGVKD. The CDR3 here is CAISDPDRVVGNSPLHF. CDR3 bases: TGTGCCATCAGTGACCCCGACAGGGTCGTAGGCAATTCACCCCTCCACTTT.

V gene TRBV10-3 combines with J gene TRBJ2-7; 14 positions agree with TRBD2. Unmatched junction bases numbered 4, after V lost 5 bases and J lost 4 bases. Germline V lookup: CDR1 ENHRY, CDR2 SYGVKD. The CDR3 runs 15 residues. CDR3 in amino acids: CAISRLAGGKYEQYV. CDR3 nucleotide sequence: TGTGCCATCAGTCGACTAGCGGGGGGGAAATACGAGCAGTACGTC.

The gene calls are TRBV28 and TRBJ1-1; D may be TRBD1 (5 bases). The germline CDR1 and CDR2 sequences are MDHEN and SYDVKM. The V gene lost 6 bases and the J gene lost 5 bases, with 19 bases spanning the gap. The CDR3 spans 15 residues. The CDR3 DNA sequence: TGTGCCAGCAGCCAACACCCAGGGATCTGGACTGAAGCTTTCTTT. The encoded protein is CASSQHPGIWTEAFF.

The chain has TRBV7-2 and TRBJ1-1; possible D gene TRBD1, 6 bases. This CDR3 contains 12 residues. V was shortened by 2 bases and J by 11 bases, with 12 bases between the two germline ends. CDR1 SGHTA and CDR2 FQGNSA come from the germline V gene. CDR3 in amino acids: CASSLRGYRAFF. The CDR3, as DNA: TGTGCCAGCAGCTTAAGGGGGTATCGGGCTTTCTTT.

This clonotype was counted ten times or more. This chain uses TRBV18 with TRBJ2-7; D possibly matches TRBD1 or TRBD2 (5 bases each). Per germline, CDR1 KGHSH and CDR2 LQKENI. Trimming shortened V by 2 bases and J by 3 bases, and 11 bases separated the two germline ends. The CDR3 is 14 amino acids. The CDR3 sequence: CASSPTGRDYEQYF. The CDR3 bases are TGTGCCAGCTCACCAACAGGCCGGGACTACGAGCAGTACTTC.

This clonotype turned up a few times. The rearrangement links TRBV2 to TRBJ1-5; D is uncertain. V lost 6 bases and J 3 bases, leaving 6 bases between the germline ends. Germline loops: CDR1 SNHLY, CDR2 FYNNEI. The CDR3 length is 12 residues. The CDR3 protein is CASRDDNQPQHF. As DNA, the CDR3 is TGTGCCAGCAGGGACGACAATCAGCCCCAGCATTTT.

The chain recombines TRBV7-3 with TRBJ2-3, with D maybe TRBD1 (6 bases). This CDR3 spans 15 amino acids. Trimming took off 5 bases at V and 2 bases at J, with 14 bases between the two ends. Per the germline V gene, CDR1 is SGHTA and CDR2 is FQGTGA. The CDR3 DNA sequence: TGTGCCAGCAGCAATCGGACAGCATCCACAGATACGCAGTATTTT. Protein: CASSNRTASTDTQYF.

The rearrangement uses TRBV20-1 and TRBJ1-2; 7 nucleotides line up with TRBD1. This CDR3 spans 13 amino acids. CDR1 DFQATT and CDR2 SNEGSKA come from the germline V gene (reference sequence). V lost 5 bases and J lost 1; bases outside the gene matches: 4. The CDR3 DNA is TGCAGTGCTGCGACAGGGTTTAACTATGGCTACACCTTC. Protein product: CSAATGFNYGYTF.

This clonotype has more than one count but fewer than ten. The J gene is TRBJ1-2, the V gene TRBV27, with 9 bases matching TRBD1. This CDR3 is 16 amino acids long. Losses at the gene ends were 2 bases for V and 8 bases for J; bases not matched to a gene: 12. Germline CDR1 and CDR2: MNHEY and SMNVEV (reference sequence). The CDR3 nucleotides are TGTGCCAGCAGTTTAGGCTCCGGGACAGGGCGTCGGGGCTACACCTTC. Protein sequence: CASSLGSGTGRRGYTF.